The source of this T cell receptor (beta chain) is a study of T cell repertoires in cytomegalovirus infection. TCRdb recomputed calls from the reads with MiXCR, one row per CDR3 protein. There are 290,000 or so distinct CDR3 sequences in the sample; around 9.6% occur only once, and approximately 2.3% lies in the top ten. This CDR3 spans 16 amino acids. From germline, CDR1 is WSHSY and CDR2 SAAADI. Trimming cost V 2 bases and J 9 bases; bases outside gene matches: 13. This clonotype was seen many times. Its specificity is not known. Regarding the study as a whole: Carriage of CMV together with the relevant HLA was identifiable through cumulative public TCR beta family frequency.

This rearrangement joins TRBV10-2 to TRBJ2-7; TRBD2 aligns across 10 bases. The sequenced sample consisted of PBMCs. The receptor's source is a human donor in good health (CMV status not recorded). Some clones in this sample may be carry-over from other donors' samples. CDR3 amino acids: CASSEKRGGGGVGQYF. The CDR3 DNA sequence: TGCGCCAGCAGTGAGAAGCGGGGGGGGGGAGGGGTTGGGCAGTACTTC.